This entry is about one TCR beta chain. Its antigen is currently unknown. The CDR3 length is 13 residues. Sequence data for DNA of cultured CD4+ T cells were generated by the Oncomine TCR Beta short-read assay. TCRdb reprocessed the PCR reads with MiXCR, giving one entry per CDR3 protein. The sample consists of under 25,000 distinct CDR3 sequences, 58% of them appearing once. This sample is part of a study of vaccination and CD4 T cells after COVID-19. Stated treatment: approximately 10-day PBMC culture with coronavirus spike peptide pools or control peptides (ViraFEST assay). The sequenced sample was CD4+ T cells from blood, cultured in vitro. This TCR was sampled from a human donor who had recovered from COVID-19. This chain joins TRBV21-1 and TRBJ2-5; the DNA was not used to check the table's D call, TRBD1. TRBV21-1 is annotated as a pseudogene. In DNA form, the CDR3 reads TGTGCCAGCGGGACACCTTGTAGGGAGACCCAGTACTTC. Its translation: CASGTPCRETQYF.